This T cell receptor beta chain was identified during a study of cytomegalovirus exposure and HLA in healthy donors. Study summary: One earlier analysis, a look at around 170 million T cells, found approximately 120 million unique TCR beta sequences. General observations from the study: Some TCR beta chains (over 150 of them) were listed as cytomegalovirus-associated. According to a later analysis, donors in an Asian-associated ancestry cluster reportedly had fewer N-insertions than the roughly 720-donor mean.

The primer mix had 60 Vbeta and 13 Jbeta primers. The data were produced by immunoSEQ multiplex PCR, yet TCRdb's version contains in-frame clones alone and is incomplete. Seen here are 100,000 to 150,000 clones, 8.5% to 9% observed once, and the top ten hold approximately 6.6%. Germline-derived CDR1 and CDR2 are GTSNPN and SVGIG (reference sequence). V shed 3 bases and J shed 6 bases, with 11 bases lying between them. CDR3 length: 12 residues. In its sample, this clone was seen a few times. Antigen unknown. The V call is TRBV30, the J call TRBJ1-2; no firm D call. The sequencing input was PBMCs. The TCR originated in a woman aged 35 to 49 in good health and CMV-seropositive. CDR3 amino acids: CAWRSGLNGYTF. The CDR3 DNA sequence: TGTGCCTGGAGAAGCGGATTGAATGGCTACACCTTC.